Each of the 14 T cell receptor beta chains below was sequenced from the same sample in a study of OX40 agonist ivuxolimab in advanced cancers. Produced via immunoSEQ multiplex PCR; TCRdb's table is partial and in-frame only. The data contain about 51,000 clones, approximately 80% of them singletons. This specimen consisted of CD4+ or CD8+ T cells sorted from blood, obtained in a trial of the OX40 agonist ivuxolimab. These TCRs come from an adult with an advanced solid tumor such as melanoma, head and neck, liver or kidney cancer.

In its sample, this clone ranks as medium-sized. CDR3 residues: CSARDGREQFF. Written as DNA, the CDR3 is TGCAGTGCTAGAGATGGTAGGGAGCAGTTCTTC. The chain is built from TRBV20-1 and TRBJ2-1, with D unclear. V was cut by 0 bases and J by 10 bases, with 7 bases left in between. Germline-derived CDR1 and CDR2 are DFQATT and SNEGSKA (reference sequence). There are 11 residues in the CDR3.

This rearrangement joins TRBV18 to TRBJ2-3; 9 bases are a match to TRBD2. This CDR3 has 17 amino acids. V gave up 3 bases and J gave up 4 bases; unmatched junction bases: 11. The V gene's germline CDR1 is KGHSH and CDR2 LQKENI. The CDR3 loop is CASSPLSPSGMADTQYF. In nucleotides, the CDR3 is TGTGCCAGCTCACCTCTAAGCCCTAGCGGGATGGCAGATACGCAGTATTTT.

V usage is TRBV7-6 and J usage is TRBJ2-6; no reliable D call. In germline, CDR1 is SGHVS, CDR2 FNYEAQ. V was cut by 3 bases and J by 0 bases, with 15 bases left in between. The CDR3 loop spans 18 amino acids. The CDR3 DNA reads as TGTGCCAGCAGCTTTAAAGGGCACGGGTCCTCTGGGGCCAACGTCCTGACTTTC. Its translation: CASSFKGHGSSGANVLTF. The full variable domain, with the rest looked up from reference TRBV7-6 and TRBJ2-6, is GAGVSQSPRYKVTKRGQDVALRCDPISGHVSLYWYRQALGQGPEFLTYFNYEAQQDKSGLPNDRFSAERPEGSISTLTIQRTEQRDSAMYRCASSFKGHGSSGANVLTFGAGSRLTVL.

In the case of this clone: At the DNA level, this CDR3 is encoded by other sequences in the same sample as well. This chain links TRBV5-1 with TRBJ1-1; D may be TRBD1 (5 bases). The V end was cut by 1 base, the J end by 4 bases, with 8 bases between. The germline V gene encodes CDR1 SGHRS and CDR2 YFSETQ. The CDR3 length is 13 residues. In nucleotides, the CDR3 is TGCGCCAGCAGCTTGCAAGGGGCCACTGAAGCTTTCTTT. It encodes CASSLQGATEAFF.

CDR3 sequence reads: CATSRVVGQGGTEAFF. The CDR3 nucleotides are TGTGCCACCAGCAGAGTGGTGGGCCAGGGAGGAACTGAAGCTTTCTTT. This chain connects TRBV15 to TRBJ1-1; perhaps TRBD1 as D (5 bases). The germline CDR1 and CDR2 sequences are LNHNV and YYDKDF (reference sequence). The CDR3 has 16 residues. V lost 1 base to trimming and J lost 5 bases, with 17 bases between them.

The count of this clone is one. J is TRBJ2-3 and V is TRBV6-1, with 11 nucleotides matching TRBD2. Trimming cost V 3 bases and J 2 bases; bases outside gene matches: 10. The CDR3 spans 18 residues. Germline values: CDR1 MNHNS, CDR2 SASEGT. The CDR3 DNA is TGTGCCAGCAGTGATTTTTTAGCGGGAGGGTCCTACACAGATACGCAGTATTTT. Its protein is CASSDFLAGGSYTDTQYF.

The chain has TRBV30 and TRBJ2-7, with 8 bases that match TRBD1. This CDR3 contains 15 residues. Unmatched junction bases numbered 11, after V lost 0 bases and J lost 7 bases. Germline CDR1 and CDR2: GTSNPN and SVGIG (reference sequence). DNA of the CDR3: TGTGCCTGGAGTGTACCGGACAGGGAATCGGGGGAGCAGTACTTC. It yields the protein CAWSVPDRESGEQYF.

The V gene is TRBV5-1, the J gene TRBJ1-5; D remains unclear. Germline assignment: CDR1 SGHRS and CDR2 YFSETQ. V dropped 4 bases and J dropped 2 bases, with 7 bases sitting between them. The CDR3 loop spans 13 amino acids. The CDR3 loop reads CASSTDGNQPQHF. CDR3 in DNA: TGCGCCAGCAGCACAGATGGCAATCAGCCCCAGCATTTT.

This clone showed up many times. This chain links TRBV6-1 with TRBJ1-1; maybe TRBD1 (6 bases). V was cut by 3 bases and J by 8 bases, with 16 bases left in between. Germline-derived CDR1 and CDR2 are MNHNS and SASEGT. This CDR3 has 14 amino acids. The CDR3 bases are TGTGCCAGCAGTGAGGGGGGGGCCCCCGTGGAAGCTTTCTTT. This encodes CASSEGGAPVEAFF.

This chain uses TRBV30 with TRBJ1-2, with D possibly being TRBD1 (6 bases). Germline CDR1 is GTSNPN and CDR2 is SVGIG (reference sequence). CDR3 length: 13 residues. Trimming left V 1 base short and J 8 bases short, with 14 bases between. CDR3 region: CAWSADRGYGYTF. The CDR3 DNA sequence: TGTGCCTGGAGTGCGGACAGAGGTTACGGCTACACCTTC.

The chain combines TRBV6-6 with TRBJ2-7, with 8 bases matching TRBD1. CDR1 is MNHNY and CDR2 is SVGAGI in the germline V gene (reference sequence). The length of the CDR3 is 14 residues. J lost 6 bases, V lost 5 bases, and 9 bases had no gene match. Written as DNA, the CDR3 is TGTGCCAGCAGTACTCGGGACAGGCCCGGCGAGCAGTACTTC. Its protein is CASSTRDRPGEQYF.

The gene calls are TRBV9 and TRBJ2-3; 10 nucleotides match TRBD2. Germline V gene sequence: CDR1 SGDLS, CDR2 YYNGEE. The CDR3 length is 18 residues. After removal of 3 bases from V and 2 bases from J, the junction contained 12 bases not matched to a gene. The CDR3: CASSAAPRSGRPTDTQYF. CDR3 sequence (DNA): TGTGCCAGCAGCGCCGCACCCCGTAGCGGGAGGCCCACAGATACGCAGTATTTT.

The rearrangement uses TRBV6-5 and TRBJ2-1; 8 nucleotides agree with TRBD2. Trimming took 5 bases from V and 4 from J; bases not matched to a gene: 7. Germline CDR1 MNHEY, CDR2 SVGAGI. The CDR3 is 15 amino acids. The CDR3 DNA reads TGTGCCAGCAGTCGAATAGCGGGACCGTACAATGAGCAGTTCTTC. Translating it yields CASSRIAGPYNEQFF.

CDR3 coding DNA: TGTGCCAGCAGCAAGGACTGGGCTGGAAACACCATATATTTT. It yields the protein CASSKDWAGNTIYF. The rearrangement uses TRBV6-5 and TRBJ1-3; no firm D call. The V end lost 6 bases, the J end lost 2 bases, and 11 bases lay between the germline ends. Germline lookup yields CDR1 MNHEY and CDR2 SVGAGI. The CDR3 is made up of 14 amino acids.